Each of the 18 T cell receptor beta chains below was sequenced from the same sample in a study of blood T cells in healthy people across ages. Primed by a sample-barcoded 5' primer and a J-beta primer mix, a second PCR proceeded for about 6 to 12 cycles. From the 5' RACE reads, TCRdb called clonotypes with MiXCR, one entry per CDR3 protein. Of roughly 1.7 million distinct CDR3 sequences listed, roughly 32% are singletons. The source material was blood. Every receptor here comes from a woman aged 25 to 39 in good health.

This clonotype has only a few counts. This chain uses TRBV20-1 with TRBJ2-5, with TRBD2 identical over 13 bases. The length of the CDR3 is 17 residues. V dropped 0 bases and J dropped 5; count of bases not matched to a gene: 9. In germline, CDR1 is DFQATT, CDR2 SNEGSKA (reference sequence). The CDR3 nucleotides read TGCAGTGCTAGAGATATGCGACTAGCGGGGGGACGGGAGACCCAGTACTTC. The encoded protein is CSARDMRLAGGRETQYF.

CDR3 region: CASSYSKRGGYNEQFF. In DNA form, the CDR3 reads TGTGCCAGCAGTTACTCTAAGCGGGGGGGCTACAATGAGCAGTTCTTC. The chain carries TRBV6-5 and TRBJ2-1; 10 bases match TRBD2. CDR3 length equals 16 residues. From germline, CDR1 is MNHEY and CDR2 SVGAGI. The V gene end was trimmed by 0 bases and the J gene end by 3 bases; junction bases not matched to a gene: 2.

The chain employs TRBV5-1 and TRBJ2-3, with 12 nucleotides matching TRBD2. CDR1 is SGHRS, CDR2 YFSETQ, per germline. There are 19 residues in the CDR3. With V trimmed by 0 bases and J by 0 bases, 8 bases remained unmatched. CDR3 bases: TGCGCCAGCAGCTTGGATCGGACTAGCGGGACCACTAGCACAGATACGCAGTATTTT. This sequence encodes CASSLDRTSGTTSTDTQYF.

V is TRBV20-1 and J is TRBJ1-2; D possibly corresponds to TRBD1 (5 bases). The V and J ends lost 1 base and 8 bases respectively, with 17 bases between them. Germline V gives CDR1 DFQATT, CDR2 SNEGSKA (reference sequence). The CDR3 has 14 residues. CDR3 residues: CSARAGTGGKGYTF. The CDR3 DNA is TGCAGTGCTAGAGCTGGGACTGGAGGCAAGGGCTACACCTTC.

V is TRBV15 and J is TRBJ1-5; the D is unclear. CDR1 and CDR2 from the germline V gene are LNHNV and YYDKDF (reference sequence). CDR3 length: 14 amino acids. V lost 5 bases to trimming and J lost 0 bases, with 8 bases between them. The CDR3 DNA reads as TGTGCCACCAGCGAATACAGTAGCAATCAGCCCCAGCATTTT. Translated, it gives CATSEYSSNQPQHF.

The V and J genes are TRBV3-1 and TRBJ2-7; maybe TRBD2 (7 bases). The CDR3 runs to 15 residues. The germline V and J ends were trimmed by 1 base and 9 bases, with 19 bases remaining between them. The germline V gene has CDR1 LGHDT and CDR2 YNNKEL (reference sequence). The CDR3 sequence is CASSQVGGGARRQYF. DNA for the CDR3: TGTGCCAGCAGCCAAGTTGGAGGGGGGGCAAGAAGGCAGTACTTC.

CDR3: CASSQGMATQETQYF. CDR3 sequence (DNA): TGCGCCAGCAGCCAAGGGATGGCTACCCAAGAGACCCAGTACTTC. This chain connects TRBV4-1 to TRBJ2-5; D is unresolved. The CDR3 runs to 15 residues. V lost 1 base and J lost 1, with 10 bases in between. Germline V gene lookup returns CDR1 MGHRA and CDR2 YSYEKL.

The J gene is TRBJ2-7, the V gene TRBV6-5, with TRBD2 as a possible D gene (5 bases). Trimming left V 5 bases short and J 4 bases short, with 12 bases between. CDR1 MNHEY and CDR2 SVGAGI come from the germline V gene. The CDR3 loop spans 13 amino acids. The CDR3 is CASSNEGTYEQYF. For the CDR3, the DNA is TGTGCCAGCAGTAACGAGGGTACTTACGAGCAGTACTTC.

A few counts support this clonotype. The CDR3 sequence: CASSAHRGNGEQYF. The CDR3 bases are TGTGCCAGCAGCGCCCACAGGGGGAATGGCGAGCAGTACTTC. V and J are TRBV9 and TRBJ2-7; TRBD1 agrees at 8 bases. V lost 3 bases and J lost 6; bases outside the gene matches: 8. CDR1 and CDR2 from the germline V gene are SGDLS and YYNGEE. CDR3 length: 14 residues. Filled out from reference TRBV9 and TRBJ2-7, the complete variable domain reads DSGVTQTPKHLITATGQRVTLRCSPRSGDLSVYWYQQSLDQGLQFLIQYYNGEERAKGNILERFSAQQFPDLHSELNLSSLELGDSALYFCASSAHRGNGEQYFGPGTRLTVT.

This clonotype was detected only a few times. This chain connects TRBV6-4 to TRBJ2-6, with 7 bases aligning to TRBD1. CDR3 length: 17 amino acids. CDR1 is MRHNA, CDR2 SNTAGT, per germline. V lost 6 bases and J lost 0; bases outside the gene matches: 8. The CDR3 coding sequence is TGTGCCAGCAGACTTCGGGACAGAAGCTCTGGGGCCAACGTCCTGACTTTC. This translates into CASRLRDRSSGANVLTF.

In this sample, this clonotype turned up many times. The chain has TRBV5-5 and TRBJ2-3, with no clear D. Germline CDR1 is SGHKS and CDR2 is YYEKEE (reference sequence). V was clipped by 4 bases and J by 6 bases, with 9 bases between them. This CDR3 has 12 amino acids. The CDR3 nucleotides are TGTGCCAGCAGCGATCTCTTGGATACGCAGTATTTT. This translates into CASSDLLDTQYF.

The V and J genes are TRBV20-1 and TRBJ1-2; TRBD1 might be the D (6 bases). Germline CDR1 reads DFQATT; CDR2 reads SNEGSKA (reference sequence). This CDR3 has 13 residues. V was pared by 1 base and J by 3 bases, with 9 bases between. Written as DNA, the CDR3 is TGCAGTGCTAGAGTGGAGGGGGACTATGGCTACACCTTC. Encoded protein: CSARVEGDYGYTF.

This clonotype was counted at least ten times. This chain uses TRBV29-1 with TRBJ2-7; 8 nucleotides match TRBD2. Per the germline V gene, CDR1 is SQVTM and CDR2 is ANQGSEA. CDR3 length equals 14 residues. The V segment lost 3 bases and the J segment 6 bases; nucleotides outside the gene matches: 10. The CDR3 region is CSVDSGRREGEQYF. CDR3 DNA sequence: TGCAGCGTTGATAGCGGGCGTCGGGAGGGCGAGCAGTACTTC.

For this clonotype: The conserved phenylalanine or tryptophan normally closing the CDR3 is absent here, so this likely arose from a read error. No DNA is shown, since the ends of the CDR3 on it are uncertain; the CDR3 is the one TCRdb lists. The J gene is TRBJ1-2, the V gene TRBV10-1; the D segment call TRBD1 is taken from the table without a DNA check. The CDR3 has 16 residues if both end residues are counted. Per the germline V gene, CDR1 is WNHNN and CDR2 is SYGVQD (reference sequence). CDR3: CASSETYAGLRMATPS.

This chain joins TRBV5-1 and TRBJ2-3; 9 bases fit TRBD2. The V segment lost 5 bases and the J segment 4 bases; nucleotides outside the gene matches: 8. Germline-derived CDR1 and CDR2 are SGHRS and YFSETQ. CDR3 size: 15 residues. The CDR3, as DNA: TGCGCCAGCAGACAAGGTAGCGGGAGCGCAGATACGCAGTATTTT. It encodes CASRQGSGSADTQYF.

The CDR3 coding sequence is TGTGCCAGCAGTGACCTACGACAGGGTAAGCAGTTCTTC. It yields the protein CASSDLRQGKQFF. The chain carries TRBV6-1 and TRBJ2-1, with 7 bases matching TRBD1. V dropped 3 bases and J dropped 11; count of bases not matched to a gene: 7. The germline V gene encodes CDR1 MNHNS and CDR2 SASEGT. The CDR3 extends over 13 amino acids.

This clonotype was seen ten or more times. This chain links TRBV9 with TRBJ2-1; D unresolved. Deletions cut 0 bases from V and 4 bases from J, with 11 bases between. The CDR3 is 15 residues long. Germline V gene lookup returns CDR1 SGDLS and CDR2 YYNGEE. CDR3 in amino acids: CASSVGGTVYNEQFF. DNA of the CDR3: TGTGCCAGCAGCGTAGGTGGAACGGTTTACAATGAGCAGTTCTTC.

There are a few counts of this clonotype. CDR3 nucleotides: TGTGCCTGGAGTAATGGGGGAGGGCCTGGCGAGCAGTACTTC. This sequence encodes CAWSNGGGPGEQYF. This sequence joins TRBV30 and TRBJ2-7, with TRBD2 identical over 7 bases. Germline V CDR1 and CDR2: GTSNPN, SVGIG (reference sequence). This CDR3 is 14 amino acids long. With 2 bases clipped from V and 6 bases from J, the junction kept 10 bases outside the gene matches.